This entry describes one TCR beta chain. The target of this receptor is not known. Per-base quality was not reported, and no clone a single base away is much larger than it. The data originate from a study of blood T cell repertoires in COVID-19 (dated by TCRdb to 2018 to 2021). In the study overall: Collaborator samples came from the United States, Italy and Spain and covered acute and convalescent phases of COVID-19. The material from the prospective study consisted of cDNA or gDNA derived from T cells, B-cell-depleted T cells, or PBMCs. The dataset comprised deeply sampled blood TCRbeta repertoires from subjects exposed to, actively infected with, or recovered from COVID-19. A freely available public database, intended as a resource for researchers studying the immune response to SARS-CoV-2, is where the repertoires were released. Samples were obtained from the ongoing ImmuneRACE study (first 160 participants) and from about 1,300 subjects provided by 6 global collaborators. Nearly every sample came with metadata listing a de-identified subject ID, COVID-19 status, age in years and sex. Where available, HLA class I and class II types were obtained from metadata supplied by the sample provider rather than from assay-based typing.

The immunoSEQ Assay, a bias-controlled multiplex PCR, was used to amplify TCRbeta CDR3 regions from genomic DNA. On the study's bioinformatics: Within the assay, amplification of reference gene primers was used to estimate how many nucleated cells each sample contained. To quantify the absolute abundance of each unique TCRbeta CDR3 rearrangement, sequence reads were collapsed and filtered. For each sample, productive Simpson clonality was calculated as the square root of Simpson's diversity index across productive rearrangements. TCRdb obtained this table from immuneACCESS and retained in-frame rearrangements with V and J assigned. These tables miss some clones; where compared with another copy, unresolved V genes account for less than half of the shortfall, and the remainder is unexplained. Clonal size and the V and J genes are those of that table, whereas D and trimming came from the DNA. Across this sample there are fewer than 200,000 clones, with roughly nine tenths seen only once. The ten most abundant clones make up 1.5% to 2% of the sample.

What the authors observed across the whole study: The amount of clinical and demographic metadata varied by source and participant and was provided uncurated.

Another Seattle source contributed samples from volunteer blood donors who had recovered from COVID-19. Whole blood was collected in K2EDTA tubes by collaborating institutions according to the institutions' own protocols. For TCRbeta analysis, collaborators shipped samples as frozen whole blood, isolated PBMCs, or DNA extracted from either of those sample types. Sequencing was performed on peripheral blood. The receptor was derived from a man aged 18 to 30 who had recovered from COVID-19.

CDR3 sequence: CASSQAGNTGELFF. The base sequence is TGCGCCAGCAGCCAAGCGGGAAACACCGGGGAGCTGTTTTTT. The rearrangement combines TRBV4-1 with TRBJ2-2; possibly the D gene is TRBD2, per 5 matching bases. The CDR3 goes from the cysteine to the phenylalanine over 14 residues. The read is trimmed to its CDR3 DNA, 42 bases read in frame from base 1. The germline V gene provides CDR1 MGHRA and CDR2 YSYEKL. V sheds 1 base and J sheds 2 bases, leaving 5 bases between their ends.